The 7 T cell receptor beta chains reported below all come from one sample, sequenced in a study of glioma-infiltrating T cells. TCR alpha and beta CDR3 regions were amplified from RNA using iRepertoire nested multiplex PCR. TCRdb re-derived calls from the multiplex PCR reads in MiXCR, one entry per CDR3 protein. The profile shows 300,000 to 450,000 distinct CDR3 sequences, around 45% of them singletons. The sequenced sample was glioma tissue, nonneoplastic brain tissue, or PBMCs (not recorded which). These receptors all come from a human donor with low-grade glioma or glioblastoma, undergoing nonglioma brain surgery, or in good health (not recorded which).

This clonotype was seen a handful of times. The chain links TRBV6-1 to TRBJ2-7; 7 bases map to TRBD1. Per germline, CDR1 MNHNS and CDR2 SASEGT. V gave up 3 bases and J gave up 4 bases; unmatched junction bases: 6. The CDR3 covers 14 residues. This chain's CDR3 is CASSDPGQKYEQYF. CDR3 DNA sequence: TGTGCCAGCAGTGACCCGGGACAGAAGTACGAGCAGTACTTC.

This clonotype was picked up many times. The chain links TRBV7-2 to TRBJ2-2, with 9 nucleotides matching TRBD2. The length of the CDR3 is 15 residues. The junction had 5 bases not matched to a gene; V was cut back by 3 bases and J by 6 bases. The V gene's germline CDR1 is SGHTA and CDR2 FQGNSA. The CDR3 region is CASSLASGIAGELFF. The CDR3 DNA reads TGTGCCAGCAGCTTGGCTAGCGGGATAGCCGGGGAGCTGTTTTTT.

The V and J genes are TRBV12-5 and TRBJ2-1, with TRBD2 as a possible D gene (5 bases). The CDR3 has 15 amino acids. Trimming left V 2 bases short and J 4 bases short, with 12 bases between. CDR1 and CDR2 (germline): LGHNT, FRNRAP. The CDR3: CASGLRARGYNEQFF. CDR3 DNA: TGTGCTAGTGGTTTGAGGGCTAGAGGGTACAATGAGCAGTTCTTC.

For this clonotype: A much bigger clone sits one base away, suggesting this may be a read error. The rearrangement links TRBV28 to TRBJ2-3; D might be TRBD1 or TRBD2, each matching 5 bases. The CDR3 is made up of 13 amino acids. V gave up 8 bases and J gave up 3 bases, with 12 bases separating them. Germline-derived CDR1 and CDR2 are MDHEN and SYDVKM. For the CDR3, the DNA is TGTGCCAGCCTGGGACCCAGAACAGATACGCAGTATTTT. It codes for CASLGPRTDTQYF.

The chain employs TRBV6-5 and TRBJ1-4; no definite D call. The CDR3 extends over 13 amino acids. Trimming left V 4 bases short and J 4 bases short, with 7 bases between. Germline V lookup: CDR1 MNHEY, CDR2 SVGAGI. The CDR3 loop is CASSWRINEKLFF. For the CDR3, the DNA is TGTGCCAGCAGTTGGCGGATTAATGAAAAACTGTTTTTT.

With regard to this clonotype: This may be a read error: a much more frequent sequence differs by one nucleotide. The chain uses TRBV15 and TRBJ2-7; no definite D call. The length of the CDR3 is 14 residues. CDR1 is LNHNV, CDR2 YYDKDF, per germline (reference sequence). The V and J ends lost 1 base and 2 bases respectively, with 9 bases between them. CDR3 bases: TGTGCCACCAGCAGAGGTGGCGGCGCCTACGAGCAGTACTTC. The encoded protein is CATSRGGGAYEQYF.

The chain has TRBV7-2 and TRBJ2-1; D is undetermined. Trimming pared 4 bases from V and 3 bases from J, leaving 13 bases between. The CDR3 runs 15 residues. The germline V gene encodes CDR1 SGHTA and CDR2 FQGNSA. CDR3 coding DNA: TGTGCCAGCAGCTCCTCCACCCATGACTACAATGAGCAGTTCTTC. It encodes CASSSSTHDYNEQFF.